A selection of T cell receptor beta chains follows, all from one sample in a study of blood T cell repertoires in COVID-19. Repertoires were generated with immunoSEQ multiplex PCR, while TCRdb's copy carries only in-frame clones and drops some. Of over 90,000 clones listed, 88% are singletons. Sequenced material: peripheral blood. The receptors here all came from a human donor in a cohort sampled during active COVID-19. CDR3s include the opening cysteine and the closing phenylalanine or tryptophan. D genes are given only for firm matches. Clone size is stated in some rows and not others, as once, few, many or a class when expanded.

j_call	d_call	clone_size	v_call	cdr3_nt	cdr3_aa
TRBJ1-2	-	-	TRBV7-2	TGTGCCAGCAGCTTATTCCAGGGGAACTATGGCTACACCTTC	CASSLFQGNYGYTF
TRBJ1-2	-	once	TRBV5-1	TGCGCCAGCAGCCCACTACAGGACGGCTATGGCTACACCTTC	CASSPLQDGYGYTF
TRBJ1-4	-	-	TRBV13	TGTGCCAGCAGCTTAGGGGGTAGGGAGAATGAAAAACTGTTTTTT	CASSLGGRENEKLFF
TRBJ1-5	TRBD1	once	TRBV18	TGTGCCAGCTCAGGGACAGGGAATCAGCCCCAGCATTTT	CASSGTGNQPQHF
TRBJ2-7	TRBD2	few	TRBV6-5	TGTGCCAGCAGTTACTCGACTAGCGGAGCCTACGAGCAGTACTTC	CASSYSTSGAYEQYF
TRBJ2-3	TRBD2	-	TRBV28	TGTGCCAGCAGGTCTAGCGGCCATACAGATACGCAGTATTTT	CASRSSGHTDTQYF
TRBJ2-2	TRBD1	-	TRBV29-1	TGCAGCGTACTCCCCGAACAGGGGGAGAACACCGGGGAGCTGTTTTTT	CSVLPEQGENTGELFF
TRBJ2-2	TRBD1	-	TRBV3-1/TRBV3-2	TGTGCCAGCAGCCGAGCCGGGACAGCGAACACCGGGGAGCTGTTTTTT	CASSRAGTANTGELFF
TRBJ1-2	-	once	TRBV6-5	TGTGCCAGCAGTTACTCGAGGCCAGCTGTGAACTATGGCTACACCTTC	CASSYSRPAVNYGYTF
TRBJ2-1	TRBD2	few	TRBV24-1	TGTGCCACCAGTGATTTGCCTAGCGGCCCTTACAATGAGCAGTTCTTC	CATSDLPSGPYNEQFF
TRBJ2-1	-	-	TRBV30	TGTGCCTGGAGCTCTGGGCAGAGATCCTACAATGAGCAGTTCTTC	CAWSSGQRSYNEQFF
TRBJ2-1	-	-	TRBV2	TGTGCCAGCAGTGTGCGACAGTTTCAAGGTGAGCAGTTCTTC	CASSVRQFQGEQFF
TRBJ2-1	-	few	TRBV3-1/TRBV3-2	TGTGCCAGCAGCCAAGTGGACGGGAGCTCCTACAATGAGCAGTTCTTC	CASSQVDGSSYNEQFF
TRBJ2-5	-	-	TRBV5-1	TGCGCCAGCAGCTTGGTTATGGAGACCCAGTACTTC	CASSLVMETQYF
TRBJ1-4	-	-	TRBV19	TGTGCCAGTAGTTTCCCTGGGGGGGAAAAACTGTTTTTT	CASSFPGGEKLFF
TRBJ2-2	TRBD2	-	TRBV3-1/TRBV3-2	TGTGCCAGCCGACCGGGACTAGCGGGAGATCTGGGCACCGGGGAGCTGTTTTTT	CASRPGLAGDLGTGELFF
TRBJ2-7	-	-	TRBV5-6	TGTGCCAGCAGCCTGGGGTCCCTATACGAGCAGTACTTC	CASSLGSLYEQYF
TRBJ2-1	TRBD2	-	TRBV5-1	TGCGCCAGCAGCTTGGCCTTCGCGGGGGGCTCCTACAATGAGCAGTTCTTC	CASSLAFAGGSYNEQFF
TRBJ1-2	TRBD1	-	TRBV7-2	TGTGCCAGCAGCCCCAGGACAGGCGGCTATGGCTACACCTTC	CASSPRTGGYGYTF
TRBJ2-7	TRBD2	-	TRBV10-1	TGCGCCAGCAGTTCGACTAGCGGGGGGACCTATTACGAGCAGTACTTC	CASSSTSGGTYYEQYF
TRBJ2-7	TRBD1	-	TRBV10-2	TGCGCCAGCAAGTGGACAGACAGGGGGCCCTACGAGCAGTACTTC	CASKWTDRGPYEQYF
TRBJ2-7	TRBD1	-	TRBV6-5	TGTGCCAGCAGGTACACAGGGGGGAGGTCGTCCTACGAGCAGTACTTC	CASRYTGGRSSYEQYF
TRBJ1-1	-	-	TRBV7-2	TGTGCCAGCAGCTTAGGGGGGGAAAACACTGAAGCTTTCTTT	CASSLGGENTEAFF
TRBJ1-6	-	-	TRBV25-1	TGTGCCAGCAGTGAATCAGGGTTCGTCAGTCATTCACCCCTCCACTTT	CASSESGFVSHSPLHF
TRBJ1-4	TRBD1	-	TRBV5-6	TGTGCCAGCAGCTTGGGAGGGGGCGGCGAAAAACTGTTTTTT	CASSLGGGGEKLFF
TRBJ2-5	TRBD1	-	TRBV5-4	TGTGCCAGCAGATCGGGGCGACAGGGAGTCCGAGAGACCCAGTACTTC	CASRSGRQGVRETQYF
TRBJ1-5	-	-	TRBV18	TGTGCCAGCTCGCGGACTGGGGGGTCTTATAGCAATCAGCCCCAGCATTTT	CASSRTGGSYSNQPQHF
TRBJ1-1	-	once	TRBV7-9	TGTGCCAGCAGCTTATTCGGCAGGGACACTGAAGCTTTCTTT	CASSLFGRDTEAFF
TRBJ2-3	-	once	TRBV10-1	TGCGCCAGCAGTGGTGACAGACACACAGATACGCAGTATTTT	CASSGDRHTDTQYF
TRBJ2-5	TRBD2	-	TRBV6-6	TGTGCCAGCAGTTACGATGGGCGGGAGAAATCAGAGACCCAGTACTTC	CASSYDGREKSETQYF
TRBJ1-3	-	-	TRBV7-2	TGTGCCAGCAGCTCGGAGTCCGGGTATGGAAACACCATATATTTT	CASSSESGYGNTIYF
TRBJ1-4	-	-	TRBV7-8	TGTGCCAGCAGCTTAGTACACCTTGCAACTAATGAAAAACTGTTTTTT	CASSLVHLATNEKLFF
TRBJ2-7	TRBD2	-	TRBV4-2	TGTGCCAGCAGCCAAGGAGGGAGGGCCTCCTACGAGCAGTACTTC	CASSQGGRASYEQYF
TRBJ1-4	-	-	TRBV4-3	TGCGCCAGCGCACAGAGAGGGGGAGCTAATGAAAAACTGTTTTTT	CASAQRGGANEKLFF
TRBJ2-5	-	once	TRBV6-5	TGTGCCAGCAGTTTGGTAGCGGAGCCTCAAGAGACCCAGTACTTC	CASSLVAEPQETQYF
TRBJ2-7	-	once	TRBV7-9	TGTGCCAGCAGCTTCGCGGCAGACGAGCAGTACTTC	CASSFAADEQYF
TRBJ1-1	-	-	TRBV18	TGTGCCAGCTCACCAAGGCAGGGGAACACTGAAGCTTTCTTT	CASSPRQGNTEAFF
TRBJ1-2	-	-	TRBV12-3/TRBV12-4	TGTGCCAGCAGTTTAAGAGGGATTGGCTACACCTTC	CASSLRGIGYTF
TRBJ2-7	-	-	TRBV5-1	TGCGCCAGCAGCGGGGCGGCGGGACTCATTTACGAGCAGTACTTC	CASSGAAGLIYEQYF
TRBJ2-3	-	once	TRBV11-3	TGTGCCAGCAGCATCGGTGCTAGCACAGATACGCAGTATTTT	CASSIGASTDTQYF
TRBJ1-6	TRBD1	-	TRBV19	TGTGCCAGTAGTGTGGGACAGGGGGTAACACCCCTCCACTTT	CASSVGQGVTPLHF
TRBJ1-6	-	-	TRBV7-9	TGTGCCAGCAGCTTAAACAGGGTGAGCAATTCACCCCTCCACTTT	CASSLNRVSNSPLHF